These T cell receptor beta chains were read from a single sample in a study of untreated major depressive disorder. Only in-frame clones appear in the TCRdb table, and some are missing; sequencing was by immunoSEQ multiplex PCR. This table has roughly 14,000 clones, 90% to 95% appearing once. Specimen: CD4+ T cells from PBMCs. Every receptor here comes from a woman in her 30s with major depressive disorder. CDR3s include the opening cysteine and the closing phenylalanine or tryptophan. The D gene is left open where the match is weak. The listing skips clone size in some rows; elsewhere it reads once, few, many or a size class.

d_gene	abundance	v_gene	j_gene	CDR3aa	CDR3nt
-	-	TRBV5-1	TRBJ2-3	CASSFSGVMGDTQYF	TGCGCCAGCAGCTTTTCGGGAGTCATGGGAGATACGCAGTATTTT
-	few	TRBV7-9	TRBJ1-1	CASSQLLNTEAFF	TGTGCCAGCAGCCAATTATTGAACACTGAAGCTTTCTTT
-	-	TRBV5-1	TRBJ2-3	CASSLEGKSPDTQYF	TGCGCCAGCAGCTTGGAGGGGAAGAGTCCAGATACGCAGTATTTT
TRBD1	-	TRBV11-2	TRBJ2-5	CASSLDRGPWETQYF	TGTGCCAGCAGCCTGGACAGGGGCCCGTGGGAGACCCAGTACTTC
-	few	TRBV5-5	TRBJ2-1	CASSLLVAAYNEQFF	TGTGCCAGCAGCTTGTTGGTAGCTGCCTACAATGAGCAGTTCTTC
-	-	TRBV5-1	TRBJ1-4	CASSSGGTEEKLFF	TGCGCCAGCAGCTCGGGGGGGACGGAGGAAAAACTGTTTTTT
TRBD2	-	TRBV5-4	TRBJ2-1	CAPKPREGRDEQFF	TGTGCCCCAAAACCGCGGGAGGGCCGGGATGAGCAGTTCTTC
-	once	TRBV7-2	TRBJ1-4	CASSGGLANEKLFF	TGTGCCAGCAGCGGCGGTCTGGCTAATGAAAAACTGTTTTTT
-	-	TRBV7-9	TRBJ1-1	CASSLGVSRGAATEAFF	TGTGCCAGCAGCTTAGGGGTGTCGCGGGGGGCTGCAACTGAAGCTTTCTTT
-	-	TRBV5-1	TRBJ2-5	CASSFRTGSSGEETQYF	TGCGCCAGCAGCTTTCGGACAGGGTCGAGCGGGGAAGAGACCCAGTACTTC
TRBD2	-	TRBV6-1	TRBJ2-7	CASSEVASGGTYEQYF	TGTGCCAGCAGTGAAGTGGCTAGCGGCGGAACCTACGAGCAGTACTTC
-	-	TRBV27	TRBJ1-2	CASSLSGGTQTYGYTF	TGTGCCAGCAGTTTAAGCGGCGGGACCCAAACCTATGGCTACACCTTC
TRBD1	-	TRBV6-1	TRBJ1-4	CASSGNRGQANEKLFF	TGTGCCAGCAGTGGAAACAGGGGGCAGGCTAATGAAAAACTGTTTTTT
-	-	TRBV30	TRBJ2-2	CAWSGGLWAGELFF	TGTGCCTGGAGTGGCGGGCTTTGGGCCGGGGAGCTGTTTTTT
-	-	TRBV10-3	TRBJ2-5	CAIATPGMETQYF	TGTGCCATCGCCACTCCGGGGATGGAGACCCAGTACTTC
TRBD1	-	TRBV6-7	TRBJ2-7	CASSPPKTGNSFYEQYF	TGTGCCAGCAGCCCACCCAAGACAGGGAACTCATTCTACGAGCAGTACTTC
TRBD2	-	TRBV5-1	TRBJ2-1	CASSPFTSGGNNEQFF	TGCGCCAGCAGCCCTTTCACTAGCGGGGGAAACAATGAGCAGTTCTTC
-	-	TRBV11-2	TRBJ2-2	CASSLRQEGGNTGELFF	TGTGCCAGCAGCTTAAGACAGGAAGGGGGGAACACCGGGGAGCTGTTTTTT
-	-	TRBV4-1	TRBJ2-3	CASSQGGPGEGADTQYF	TGCGCCAGCAGCCAAGGGGGTCCGGGGGAGGGGGCAGATACGCAGTATTTT
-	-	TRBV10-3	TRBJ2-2	CAISELENTGELFF	TGTGCCATCAGTGAATTAGAAAACACCGGGGAGCTGTTTTTT
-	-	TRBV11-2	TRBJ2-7	CASSLDAATEQYF	TGTGCCAGCAGCTTAGATGCGGCGACCGAGCAGTACTTC
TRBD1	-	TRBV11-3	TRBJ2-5	CASSLQGVETQYF	TGTGCCAGCAGCTTACAGGGGGTAGAGACCCAGTACTTC
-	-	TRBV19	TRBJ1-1	CASSWGSRMNTEAFF	TGTGCCAGTAGCTGGGGTTCCAGGATGAACACTGAAGCTTTCTTT
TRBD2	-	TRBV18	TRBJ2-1	CASSPQPPGLAGENEQFF	TGTGCCAGCTCACCACAACCCCCGGGGCTAGCGGGAGAAAATGAGCAGTTCTTC
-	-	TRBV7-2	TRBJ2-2	CASSRDTGELFF	TGTGCCAGCAGCCGCGACACCGGGGAGCTGTTTTTT
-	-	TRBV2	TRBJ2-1	CASSVETGPDYEQFF	TGTGCCAGCAGTGTCGAGACGGGACCCGACTACGAGCAGTTCTTC
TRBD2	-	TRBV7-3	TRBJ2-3	CASSPRPSGITDTQYF	TGTGCCAGCAGCCCACGTCCTAGCGGAATCACAGATACGCAGTATTTT
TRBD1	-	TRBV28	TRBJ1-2	CASRTGGANYGYTF	TGTGCCAGCAGAACAGGGGGAGCTAACTATGGCTACACCTTC
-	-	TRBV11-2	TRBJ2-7	CASSLDWDGEQYF	TGTGCCAGCAGCTTAGATTGGGACGGCGAGCAGTACTTC
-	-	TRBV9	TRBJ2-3	CASSVTTLPADTQYF	TGTGCCAGCAGCGTAACTACCTTACCGGCAGATACGCAGTATTTT
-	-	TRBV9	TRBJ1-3	CASSVDRSGNTIYF	TGTGCCAGCAGCGTAGACCGGTCTGGAAACACCATATATTTT
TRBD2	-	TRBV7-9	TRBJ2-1	CASSSRGSGRYRSYNEQFF	TGTGCCAGCAGCTCCCGTGGTAGCGGGAGGTACCGCTCCTACAATGAGCAGTTCTTC